This T cell receptor (beta chain) was captured by sequencing in a study of blood T cell repertoires in COVID-19. As for the study in general: Acute and convalescent COVID-19 specimens originated in the United States, Italy and Spain. T cells, B-cell-depleted T cells, or PBMCs supplied cDNA or gDNA.

Authors' data handling: Nucleated cell counts were estimated from reference gene primer amplification. The method was immunoSEQ multiplex PCR; TCRdb's version includes in-frame clones alone and lacks a portion of them. V and J calls and clone size are copied from that table; D and trimming were computed from the DNA. The sample lists 270,000 or so clones; roughly 85% were seen once. This CDR3 spans 17 amino acids. From germline, CDR1 is KGHDR and CDR2 SFDVKD. V was pared by 0 bases and J by 5 bases, with 18 bases between. The rearrangement uses TRBV24-1 and TRBJ1-1, with D perhaps TRBD1 (5 bases). The TCR sequence derives from a woman aged 50 to 65 who had recovered from COVID-19. The sample comprised peripheral blood. CDR3 nucleotides: TGTGCCACCAGTGATTTGCGACATTTGGGGGGAACGACTGAAGCTTTCTTT. Protein product: CATSDLRHLGGTTEAFF.